The rows below give T cell receptor beta chains drawn from one sample of a study of blood T cell repertoires in COVID-19. The repertoire was sequenced with immunoSEQ multiplex PCR; TCRdb's copy has only in-frame clones and lacks some. The sample shows about 190,000 clones, 80% to 85% of them seen only once. The sequencing sample was made of peripheral blood. The receptors were gathered from a human donor in a cohort sampled during active COVID-19. Both conserved end residues are part of each CDR3.

TRBV7-9	TRBJ1-2	CASEGQANNYGYTF
TRBV5-1	TRBJ2-1	CASSPQPIGTSINEQFF
TRBV28	TRBJ2-5	CASSTTGGRETQYF
TRBV7-2	TRBJ2-5	CASSFPGAGETQYF
TRBV3-1/TRBV3-2	TRBJ1-2	CASTNSNYGYTF
TRBV19	TRBJ2-5	CASSIGGQGQETQYF
TRBV19	TRBJ1-6	CASSPAGTVNSPLHF
TRBV27	TRBJ2-3	CASSLFPAGLGTQYF
TRBV5-1	TRBJ1-2	CASSLDGGRYGYTF
TRBV30	TRBJ2-7	CAGKREGYEQYF
TRBV4-1	TRBJ2-6	CASSQEPQASGANVLTF
TRBV9	TRBJ2-7	CASGSGTGGSLEQYF
TRBV13	TRBJ1-1	CASSPQGVAITFF
TRBV30	TRBJ2-5	CAWSVDRPTQYF
TRBV27	TRBJ2-5	CASSLRGPGGNGETQYF
TRBV29-1	TRBJ2-3	CSVEGQGATDTQYF
TRBV9	TRBJ1-2	CASSVGVGTPYGYTF
TRBV6-5	TRBJ1-2	CASSYRQGNYGYTF
TRBV7-6	TRBJ1-1	CASSSRTATYTEAFF
TRBV7-9	TRBJ1-4	CASSADTFNEKLFF
TRBV12-5	TRBJ1-3	CASARRSGNTIYF
TRBV9	TRBJ1-4	CASSAGTGNEKLFF
TRBV6-5	TRBJ1-3	CAFKGETGNTIYF
TRBV29-1	TRBJ2-3	CSVSNRTDTQYF
TRBV5-1	TRBJ2-3	CASSYRAKISDTQYF
TRBV28	TRBJ2-1	CASSLLRDSNNEQFF
TRBV2	TRBJ2-4	CASRQVLRAKNIQYF
TRBV24-1	TRBJ2-6	CATSPSGANVLTF
TRBV7-9	TRBJ1-1	CASSLGQGSPEAFF
TRBV6-6	TRBJ2-5	CASTGAGQGHQETQYF
TRBV6-5	TRBJ2-2	CASSPLPGELFF
TRBV24-1	TRBJ2-3	CATSGRGGESADTQYF
TRBV18	TRBJ2-2	CASSPWDKPTGELFF
TRBV29-1	TRBJ2-7	CSVEEIRGGEQYF